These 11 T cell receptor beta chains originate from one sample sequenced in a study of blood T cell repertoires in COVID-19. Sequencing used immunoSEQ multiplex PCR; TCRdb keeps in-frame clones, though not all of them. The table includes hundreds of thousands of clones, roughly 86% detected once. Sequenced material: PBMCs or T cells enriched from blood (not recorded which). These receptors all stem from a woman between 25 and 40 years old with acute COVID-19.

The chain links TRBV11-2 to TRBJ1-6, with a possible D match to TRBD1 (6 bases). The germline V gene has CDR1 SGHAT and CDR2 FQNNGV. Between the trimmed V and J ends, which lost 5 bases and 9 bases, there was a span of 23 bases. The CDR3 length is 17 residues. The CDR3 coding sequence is TGTGCCAGCAGCCCTTGGGGGGGGGCGAGGAATGCTTCACCCCTCCACTTT. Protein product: CASSPWGGARNASPLHF.

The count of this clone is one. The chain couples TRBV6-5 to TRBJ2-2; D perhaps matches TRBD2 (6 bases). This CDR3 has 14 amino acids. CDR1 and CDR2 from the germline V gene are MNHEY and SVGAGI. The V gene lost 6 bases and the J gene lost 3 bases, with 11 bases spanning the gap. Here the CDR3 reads CASRRDSHTGELFF. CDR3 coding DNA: TGTGCCAGCAGGAGGGACTCCCACACCGGGGAGCTGTTTTTT.

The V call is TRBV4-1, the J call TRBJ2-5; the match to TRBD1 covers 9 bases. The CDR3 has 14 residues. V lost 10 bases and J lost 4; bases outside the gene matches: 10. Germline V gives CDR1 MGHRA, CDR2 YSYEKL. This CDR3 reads CATHPSDRGETQYF. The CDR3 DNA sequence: TGCGCCACCCACCCCTCGGACAGGGGAGAGACCCAGTACTTC.

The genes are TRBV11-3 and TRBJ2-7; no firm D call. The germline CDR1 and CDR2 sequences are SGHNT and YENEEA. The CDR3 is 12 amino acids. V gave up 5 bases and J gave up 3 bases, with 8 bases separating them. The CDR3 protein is CASSPNRYEQYF. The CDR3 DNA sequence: TGTGCCAGCAGCCCTAACCGCTACGAGCAGTACTTC.

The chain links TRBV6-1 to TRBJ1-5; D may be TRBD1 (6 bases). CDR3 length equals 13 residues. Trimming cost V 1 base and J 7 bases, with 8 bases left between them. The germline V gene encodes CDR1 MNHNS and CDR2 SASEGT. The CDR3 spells CASSEGGLQPQHF. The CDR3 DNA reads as TGTGCCAGCAGTGAAGGGGGGCTCCAGCCCCAGCATTTT.

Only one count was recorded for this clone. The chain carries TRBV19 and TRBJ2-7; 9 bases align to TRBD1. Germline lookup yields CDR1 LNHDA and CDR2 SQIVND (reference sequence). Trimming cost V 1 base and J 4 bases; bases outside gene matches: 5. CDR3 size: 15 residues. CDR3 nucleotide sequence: TGTGCCAGTAGTATAGGGACGGGACAGGGTTACGAGCAGTACTTC. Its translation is CASSIGTGQGYEQYF.

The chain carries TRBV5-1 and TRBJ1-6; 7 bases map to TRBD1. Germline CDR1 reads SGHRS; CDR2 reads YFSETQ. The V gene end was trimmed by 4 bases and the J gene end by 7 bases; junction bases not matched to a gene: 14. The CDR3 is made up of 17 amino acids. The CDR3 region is CASSHYPRDSSNSPLHF. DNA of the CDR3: TGCGCCAGCAGCCACTATCCTCGGGACAGCTCGAATTCACCCCTCCACTTT. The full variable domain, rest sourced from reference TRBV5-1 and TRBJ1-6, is KAGVTQTPRYLIKTRGQQVTLSCSPISGHRSVSWYQQTPGQGLQFLFEYFSETQRNKGNFPGRFSGRQFSNSRSEMNVSTLELGDSALYLCASSHYPRDSSNSPLHFGNGTRLTVT.

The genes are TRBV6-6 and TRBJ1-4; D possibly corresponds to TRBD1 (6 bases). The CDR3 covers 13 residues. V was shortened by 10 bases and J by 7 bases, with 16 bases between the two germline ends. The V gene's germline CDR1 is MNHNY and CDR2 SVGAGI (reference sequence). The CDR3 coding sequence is TGTGCCACCCAAACAGGGAATCTTGAAAAACTGTTTTTT. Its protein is CATQTGNLEKLFF.

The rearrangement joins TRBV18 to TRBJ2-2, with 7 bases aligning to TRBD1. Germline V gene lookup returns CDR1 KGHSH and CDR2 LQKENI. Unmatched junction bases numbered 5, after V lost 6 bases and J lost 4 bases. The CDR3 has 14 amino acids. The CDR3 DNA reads TGTGCCAGCTCGCATGGACAGGTCACCGGGGAGCTGTTTTTT. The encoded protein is CASSHGQVTGELFF.

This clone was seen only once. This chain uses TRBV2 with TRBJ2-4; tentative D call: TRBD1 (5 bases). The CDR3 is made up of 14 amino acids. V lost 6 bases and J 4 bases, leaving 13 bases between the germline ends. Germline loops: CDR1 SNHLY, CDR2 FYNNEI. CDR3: CASRGEGQKNIQYF. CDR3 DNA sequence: TGTGCCAGCAGAGGGGAAGGTCAGAAAAACATTCAGTACTTC.

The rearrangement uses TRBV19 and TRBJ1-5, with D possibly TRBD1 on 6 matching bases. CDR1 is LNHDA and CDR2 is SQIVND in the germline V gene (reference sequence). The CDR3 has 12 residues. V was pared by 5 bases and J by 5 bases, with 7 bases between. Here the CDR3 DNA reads TGTGCCAGTAGTGGACAGCATCAGCCCCAGCATTTT. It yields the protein CASSGQHQPQHF.